This T cell receptor beta chain was identified during a study of cytomegalovirus exposure and HLA in healthy donors. Broader study findings: Certain indistinguishable V segments, among them TRBV6-2 and TRBV6-3, were excluded. HLA allele associations emerged for roughly 17,000 TCR beta sequences in a later analysis, at 0.05 false discovery rate.

As for this clone: What it binds is unknown.

Germline V CDR1 and CDR2: LNHDA, SQIVND (reference sequence). The CDR3 is 16 residues long. V was cut by 2 bases and J by 1 base, with 14 bases left in between. The PCR used 60 Vbeta and 13 Jbeta primers. TCRdb's copy holds only in-frame clones and misses some; the assay was immunoSEQ multiplex PCR. The sample consists of 150,000 or so clones, about three quarters of them appearing once. This sequence was found in a man aged 50 to 60 in good health and CMV-seropositive. The sequenced sample consisted of PBMCs. This chain connects TRBV19 to TRBJ1-1; TRBD1 might be the D (5 bases). In nucleotides, the CDR3 is TGTGCCAGTAGTATACTCGAGGAAAGGGGGAACACTGAAGCTTTCTTT. Translation: CASSILEERGNTEAFF. Drawing the rest from reference TRBV19 and TRBJ1-1, the complete variable domain is DGGITQSPKYLFRKEGQNVTLSCEQNLNHDAMYWYRQDPGQGLRLIYYSQIVNDFQKGDIAEGYSVSREKKESFPLTVTSAQKNPTAFYLCASSILEERGNTEAFFGQGTRLTVV.